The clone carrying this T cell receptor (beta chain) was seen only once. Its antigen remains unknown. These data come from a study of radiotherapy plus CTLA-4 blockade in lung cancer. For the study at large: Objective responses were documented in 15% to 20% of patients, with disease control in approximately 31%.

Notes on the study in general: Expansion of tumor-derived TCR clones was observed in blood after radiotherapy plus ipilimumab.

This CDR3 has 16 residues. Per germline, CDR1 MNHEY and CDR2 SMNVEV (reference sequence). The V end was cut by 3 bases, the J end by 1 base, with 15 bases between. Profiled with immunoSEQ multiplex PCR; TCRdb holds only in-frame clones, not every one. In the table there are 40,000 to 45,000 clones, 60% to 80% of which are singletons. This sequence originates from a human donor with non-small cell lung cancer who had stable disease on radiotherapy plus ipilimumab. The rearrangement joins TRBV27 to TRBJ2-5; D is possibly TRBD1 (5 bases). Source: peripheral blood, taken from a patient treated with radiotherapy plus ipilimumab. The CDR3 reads CASSFSSRQSQETQYF. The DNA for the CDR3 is TGTGCCAGCAGTTTCTCCTCCAGACAGTCCCAAGAGACCCAGTACTTC.